Listed below are T cell receptor beta chains from one sample, sequenced in a study of T cells in Graves' hyperthyroidism and ophthalmopathy. TCRdb re-analysed the multiplex PCR reads in MiXCR, keeping a single row per CDR3 protein. Of more than 500,000 distinct CDR3 sequences detected, 46% appear once; the ten largest clones hold around 19%. The sequenced material came from peripheral blood or thyroid tissue (not recorded which). These receptor sequences come from an adult woman with Graves' disease, either hyperthyroidism or ophthalmopathy (not recorded which). Both conserved end residues are part of each CDR3. The D gene is left open where the match is weak. Clone sizes are given selectively: once, few, many, or a class where the clone is expanded.

>.|.|TRBJ1-1|TRBV2
TGTGCCAGCAGTGAGCGGGGACAAAGTGTAGTAGCTTTCTTT
CASSERGQSVVAFF
>.|few|TRBJ1-5|TRBV14
TGTGCCAGCAGCCAATCCCTGGGACAGCCCCAGCATTTT
CASSQSLGQPQHF
>.|.|TRBJ1-1|TRBV19
TGTGCCAGTAGTATTGGGCATGAAGCTTTCTTT
CASSIGHEAFF
>.|.|TRBJ1-5|TRBV12-3/TRBV12-4
TGTGCCAGCAGCTCCCCCCCGGGTAATCAGCCCCAGCATTTT
CASSSPPGNQPQHF
>TRBD2|many|TRBJ2-7|TRBV5-6
TGTGCCAGCAGCTCCAAGCGGGGGTTCAAATACGAGCAGTACTTC
CASSSKRGFKYEQYF
>TRBD1|.|TRBJ1-6|TRBV7-9
TGTGCCAGCAGCTTTGCGACAGGGGGTGCTACCTATAATTCACCCCTCCACTTT
CASSFATGGATYNSPLHF
>.|many|TRBJ1-1|TRBV10-3
TGTGCCATCAGTGCAAGGGCCCCCGGGGGAACTGAAGCTTTCTTT
CAISARAPGGTEAFF
>.|.|TRBJ2-7|TRBV7-8
TGTGCCAGCAGCAAAAAGGGGTCCCCCTCCTACGAGCAGTACTTC
CASSKKGSPSYEQYF
>TRBD2|.|TRBJ2-5|TRBV10-2
TGCGCCAGCAGCCCGGCTAGCGGGAGAGTAAGGGAGACCCAGTACTTC
CASSPASGRVRETQYF
>.|once|TRBJ2-7|TRBV7-4
TGTGCCAGCAGCAGAGAGACAGCCTACGAGCAGTGCTTC
CASSRETAYEQCF
>TRBD2|many|TRBJ2-7|TRBV6-5
TGTGCCAGCAGTTACGGGCTAGCGGAGGCCTACGAGCAGTACTTC
CASSYGLAEAYEQYF
>.|once|TRBJ2-3|TRBV7-9
TGTGCCAGCAGTTACACGGACAGCACAGATACGCAGTATTTT
CASSYTDSTDTQYF
>TRBD1|.|TRBJ1-1|TRBV25-1
TGTGCCAGCGAAGGACAGGGCTACACTGAAGCTTTCTTT
CASEGQGYTEAFF
>.|.|TRBJ2-7|TRBV7-2
TGTGCCAGCAGCTTAATCATAGGGGCGGGCAGCACCTACGAGCAGTACTTC
CASSLIIGAGSTYEQYF
>.|.|TRBJ2-7|TRBV7-2
TGTGCCAGCAGTGCCTGGGGGGAAGGCTACGAGCAGTACTTC
CASSAWGEGYEQYF
>.|many|TRBJ2-6|TRBV19
TGTGCCAGTAGTCCCCAGCGCTCTGGGGCCAACGTCCTGACTTTC
CASSPQRSGANVLTF
>.|.|TRBJ2-2|TRBV15
TGTGCCACCAGCAGAGACACAAACACCGGGGAGCTGTTTTTT
CATSRDTNTGELFF
>.|.|TRBJ1-1|TRBV10-3
TGTGCCATCGATTCGGCGGGGGGAGCGGCTTTCTTT
CAIDSAGGAAFF
>.|many|TRBJ2-5|TRBV12-3/TRBV12-4
TGTGCCAGCAGTGCCCGGACAGCCGATCCCCAAGAGACCCAGTACTTC
CASSARTADPQETQYF
>TRBD1|many|TRBJ2-7|TRBV7-8
TGTGCCAGCAGCTTAGGAGGGGGCTTAAGCTACGAGCAGTACTTC
CASSLGGGLSYEQYF
>.|.|TRBJ1-4|TRBV28
TGTGCCAGCAGCCTCTTGGGGCGGGGTAATGAAAAACTGTTTTTT
CASSLLGRGNEKLFF
>.|once|TRBJ2-6|TRBV7-9
TGTGCCTCTGGAGCCATGGCCAACGTCCTGACTTTC
CASGAMANVLTF
>TRBD2|many|TRBJ2-2|TRBV12-3/TRBV12-4
TGTGCCAGCAGTCTAGCGGGACTACGCGCCGGGGAGCTGTTTTTT
CASSLAGLRAGELFF
>.|many|TRBJ1-1|TRBV30
TGTGCCTGGAGTCCCTGGAGGACTGAAGCTTTCTTT
CAWSPWRTEAFF
>.|many|TRBJ2-5|TRBV5-6
TGTGCCAGCAGCTTGTTAAAAGAGACCCAGTACTTC
CASSLLKETQYF
>TRBD1|once|TRBJ1-2|TRBV10-3
TGTGCCAGCAGTGCCACCTCGCAGGGGGCCGGTGGCTACACCTTC
CASSATSQGAGGYTF
>.|.|TRBJ2-2|TRBV10-3
TGTGCCATCAGTGAGGGCCTACGCGCCGGGGAGCTGTTTTTT
CAISEGLRAGELFF
>.|few|TRBJ2-6|TRBV28
TGTGCCAGCACCGCAAGGGATTTTTCTGGGGCCAACGTCCTGACTTTC
CASTARDFSGANVLTF
>.|few|TRBJ2-5|TRBV10-3
TGTGCCAGCAGTGGGGGGCGAGCAGAGACCCAGTACTTC
CASSGGRAETQYF
>.|many|TRBJ2-7|TRBV4-1
TGCGCCAGCAGCCAAGGGACCACTAACTACGAGCAGTACTTC
CASSQGTTNYEQYF
>TRBD2|.|TRBJ2-5|TRBV13
TGTGCCAGCAGCTTCTTCACTAGCGGGGAAGAGACCCAGTACTTC
CASSFFTSGEETQYF
>.|.|TRBJ2-1|TRBV2
TGTGCCAGCAGTGCAAACAGCAATGAGCAGTTCTTC
CASSANSNEQFF
>TRBD1|.|TRBJ1-5|TRBV19
TGTGCCAGTAGGGACCGGGACAGGGGACAGCCCCAGCATTTT
CASRDRDRGQPQHF
>.|.|TRBJ1-6|TRBV7-9
TGTGCCAGCAGATCCTGGACGCTTAATTCACCCCTCCACTTT
CASRSWTLNSPLHF
>.|.|TRBJ1-2|TRBV19
TGTGCCAGTAGTCCTTCTGGGGGCCCTGGAAACACCTTC
CASSPSGGPGNTF